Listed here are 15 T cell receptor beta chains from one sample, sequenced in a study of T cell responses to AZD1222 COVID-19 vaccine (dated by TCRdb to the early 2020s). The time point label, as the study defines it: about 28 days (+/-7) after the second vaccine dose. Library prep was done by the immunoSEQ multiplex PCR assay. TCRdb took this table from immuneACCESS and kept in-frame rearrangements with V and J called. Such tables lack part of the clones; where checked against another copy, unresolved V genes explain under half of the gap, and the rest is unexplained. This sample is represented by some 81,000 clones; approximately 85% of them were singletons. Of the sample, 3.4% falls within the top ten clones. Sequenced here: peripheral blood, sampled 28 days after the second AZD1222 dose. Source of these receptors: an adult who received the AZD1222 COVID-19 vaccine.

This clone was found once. CDR3 amino acids: CASTPLQGRGYTF. CDR3 nucleotide sequence: TGTGCCAGCACCCCTTTACAGGGGCGAGGCTACACCTTC. The V and J genes are TRBV12-3 or TRBV12-4 and TRBJ1-2; 7 nucleotides align to TRBD1. The V gene end was trimmed by 7 bases and the J gene end by 8 bases; junction bases not matched to a gene: 10. CDR3 size: 13 residues.

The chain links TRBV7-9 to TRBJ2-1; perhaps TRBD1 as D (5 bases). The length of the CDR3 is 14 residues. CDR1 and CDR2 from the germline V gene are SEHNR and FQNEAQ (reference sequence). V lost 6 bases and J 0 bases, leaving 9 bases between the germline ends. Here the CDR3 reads CASSSDISYNEQFF. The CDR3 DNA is TGTGCCAGCAGTTCGGACATCTCCTACAATGAGCAGTTCTTC.

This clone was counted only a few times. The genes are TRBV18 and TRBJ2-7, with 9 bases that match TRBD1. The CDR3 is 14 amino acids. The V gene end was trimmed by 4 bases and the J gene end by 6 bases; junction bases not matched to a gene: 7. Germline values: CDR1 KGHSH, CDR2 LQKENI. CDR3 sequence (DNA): TGTGCCAGCTCACAGGGGACAGGGAGAGGCGAGCAGTACTTC. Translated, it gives CASSQGTGRGEQYF.

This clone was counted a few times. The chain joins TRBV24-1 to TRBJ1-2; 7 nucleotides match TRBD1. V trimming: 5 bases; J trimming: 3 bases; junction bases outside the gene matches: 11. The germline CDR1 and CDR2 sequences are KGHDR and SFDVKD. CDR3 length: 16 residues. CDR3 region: CATSGAGGTSYYGYTF. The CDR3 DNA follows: TGTGCCACCAGTGGTGCAGGGGGGACGAGTTACTATGGCTACACCTTC.

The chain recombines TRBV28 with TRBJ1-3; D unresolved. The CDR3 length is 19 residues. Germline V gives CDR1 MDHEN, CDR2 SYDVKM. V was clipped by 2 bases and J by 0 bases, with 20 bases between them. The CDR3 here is CASSLPGMIGSFSGNTIYF. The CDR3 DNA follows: TGTGCCAGCAGTTTACCTGGTATGATCGGTTCCTTCTCTGGAAACACCATATATTTT.

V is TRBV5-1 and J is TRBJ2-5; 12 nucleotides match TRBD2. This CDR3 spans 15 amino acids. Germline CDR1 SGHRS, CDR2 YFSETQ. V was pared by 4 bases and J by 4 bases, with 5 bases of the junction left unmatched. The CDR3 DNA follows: TGCGCCAGCAGCGAGACTAGCGGGGGCCCAGAGACCCAGTACTTC. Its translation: CASSETSGGPETQYF.

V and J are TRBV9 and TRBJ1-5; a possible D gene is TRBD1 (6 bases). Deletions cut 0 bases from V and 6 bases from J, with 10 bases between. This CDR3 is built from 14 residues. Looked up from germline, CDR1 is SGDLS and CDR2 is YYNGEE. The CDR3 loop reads CASSVGGGSQPQHF. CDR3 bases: TGTGCCAGCAGCGTAGGGGGGGGCAGTCAGCCCCAGCATTTT.

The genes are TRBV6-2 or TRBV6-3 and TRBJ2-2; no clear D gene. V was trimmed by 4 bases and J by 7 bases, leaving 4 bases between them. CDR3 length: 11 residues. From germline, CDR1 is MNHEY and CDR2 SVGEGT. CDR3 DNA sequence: TGTGCCAGCAGTTGGGGCGGGGAGCTGTTTTTT. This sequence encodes CASSWGGELFF.

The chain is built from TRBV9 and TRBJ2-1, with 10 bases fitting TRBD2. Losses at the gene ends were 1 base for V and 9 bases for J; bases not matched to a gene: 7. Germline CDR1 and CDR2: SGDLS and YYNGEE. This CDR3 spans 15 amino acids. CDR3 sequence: CASSVMPSGSSEQFF. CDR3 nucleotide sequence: TGTGCCAGCAGCGTAATGCCTAGCGGGAGCAGTGAGCAGTTCTTC.

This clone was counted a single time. CDR3 DNA sequence: TGTGCCAGCTCACCGGTAGGACAGTTGAGGGAAAAACTGTTTTTT. Translating it yields CASSPVGQLREKLFF. The J gene is TRBJ1-4, the V gene TRBV18; D might be TRBD1 (6 bases). The CDR3 extends over 15 amino acids. In germline, CDR1 is KGHSH, CDR2 LQKENI. The V and J ends lost 3 bases and 8 bases respectively, with 16 bases between them.

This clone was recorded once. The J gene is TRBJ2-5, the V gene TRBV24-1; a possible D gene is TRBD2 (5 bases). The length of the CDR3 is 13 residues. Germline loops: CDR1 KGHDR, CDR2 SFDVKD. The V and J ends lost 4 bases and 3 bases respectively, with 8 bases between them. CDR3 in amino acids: CATSDTREETQYF. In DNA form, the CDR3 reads TGTGCCACCAGTGACACTAGAGAAGAGACCCAGTACTTC.

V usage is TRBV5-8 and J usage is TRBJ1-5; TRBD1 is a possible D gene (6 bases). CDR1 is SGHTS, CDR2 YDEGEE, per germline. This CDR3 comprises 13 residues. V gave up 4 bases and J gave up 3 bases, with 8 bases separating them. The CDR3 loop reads CASSAGVNQPQHF. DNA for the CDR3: TGTGCCAGCAGCGCAGGGGTCAATCAGCCCCAGCATTTT. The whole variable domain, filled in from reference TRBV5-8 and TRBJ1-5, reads EAGVTQSPTHLIKTRGQQATLRCSPISGHTSVYWYQQALGLGLQFLLWYDEGEERNRGNFPPRFSGRQFPNYSSELNVNALELEDSALYLCASSAGVNQPQHFGDGTRLSIL.

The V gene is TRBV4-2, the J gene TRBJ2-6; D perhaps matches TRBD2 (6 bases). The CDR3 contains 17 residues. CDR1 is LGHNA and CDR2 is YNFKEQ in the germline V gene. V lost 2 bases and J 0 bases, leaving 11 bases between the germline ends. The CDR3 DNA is TGTGCCAGCAGCCAATTTCGGGGGAACTCTGGGGCCAACGTCCTGACTTTC. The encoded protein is CASSQFRGNSGANVLTF.

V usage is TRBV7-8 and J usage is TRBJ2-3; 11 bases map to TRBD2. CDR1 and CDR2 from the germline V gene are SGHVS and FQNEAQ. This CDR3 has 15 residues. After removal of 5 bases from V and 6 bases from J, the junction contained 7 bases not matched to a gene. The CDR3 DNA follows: TGTGCCAGCAGCCTGACTAGCGGGATCCGGGATACGCAGTATTTT. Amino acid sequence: CASSLTSGIRDTQYF.

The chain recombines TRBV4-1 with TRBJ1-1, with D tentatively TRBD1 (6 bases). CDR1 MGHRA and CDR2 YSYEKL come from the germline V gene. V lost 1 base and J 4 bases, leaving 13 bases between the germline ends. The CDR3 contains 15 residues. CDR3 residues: CASSQADRLSTEAFF. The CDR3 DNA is TGCGCCAGCAGCCAAGCCGACAGGCTGAGCACTGAAGCTTTCTTT.